The clone carrying this T cell receptor beta chain is a singleton in its sample. The sample belongs to a study of T cell changes during pregnancy in multiple sclerosis. This CDR3 contains 17 residues. V lost 6 bases, J lost 7 bases, and 25 bases lay in between. The germline gives CDR1 MNHEY, CDR2 SMNVEV (reference sequence). TCRdb's table, derived via immunoSEQ multiplex PCR, lists solely in-frame clones and lacks some. The sample records 30,000 or so clones, around nine tenths being singletons. This sample comprised CD4+ T cells from peripheral blood mononuclear cells, obtained in the first trimester of pregnancy. This receptor was identified in a female donor in good health, enrolled as a control in a pregnancy study. The rearrangement joins TRBV27 to TRBJ1-5, with TRBD1 as a possible D gene (5 bases). As DNA, the CDR3 is TGTGCCAGCAGACCCACATTACAGGTGCTCCCTTGGCAGCCCCAGCATTTT. Translating it yields CASRPTLQVLPWQPQHF.